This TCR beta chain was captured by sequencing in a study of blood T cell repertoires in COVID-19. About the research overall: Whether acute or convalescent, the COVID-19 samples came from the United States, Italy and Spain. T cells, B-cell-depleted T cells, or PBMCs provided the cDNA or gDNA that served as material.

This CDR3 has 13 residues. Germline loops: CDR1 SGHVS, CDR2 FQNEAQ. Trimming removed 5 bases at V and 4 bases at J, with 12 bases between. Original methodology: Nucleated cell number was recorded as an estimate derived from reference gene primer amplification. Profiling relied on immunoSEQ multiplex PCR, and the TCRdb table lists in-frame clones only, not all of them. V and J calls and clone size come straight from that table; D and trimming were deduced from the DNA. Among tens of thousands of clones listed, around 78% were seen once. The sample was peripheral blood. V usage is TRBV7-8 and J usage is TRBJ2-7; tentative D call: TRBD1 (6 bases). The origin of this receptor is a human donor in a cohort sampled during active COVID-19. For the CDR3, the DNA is TGTGCCAGCAGCCAGGGACATGGGTACGAGCAGTACTTC. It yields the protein CASSQGHGYEQYF.